This T cell receptor beta chain was found in a study of T cell repertoires in cytomegalovirus infection. Study as a whole: It was the public TCR beta signatures that indicated both CMV infection and matching HLA type. The study's findings and limits: CMV carriers with the relevant HLA were identified by cumulative public TCR beta family frequency. There were HLA-C-restricted CMV-specific TCR beta clonotypes dominating the ex vivo response.

The CDR3 spans 12 residues. Germline CDR1 LNHDA, CDR2 SQIVND (reference sequence). Notes on this clonotype: The target antigen is unknown. A read error may account for a junction end that differs from germline.

Via MiXCR, TCRdb re-called the reads, giving one row per CDR3 protein. The repertoire holds approximately 700,000 distinct CDR3 sequences, roughly 35% seen once, with 2.8% in the top ten. The rearrangement links TRBV19 to TRBJ1-1, with D unresolved. Sequences were obtained from PBMCs. The source of this sequence is a human donor in good health (CMV status not recorded). Some clones in this sample may be carry-over from other donors' samples. This chain's CDR3 is CDSSPRGIEAFF. The DNA of the CDR3 is TGTGACAGTAGTCCTAGAGGGATAGAAGCTTTCTTT.